This TCR beta chain was observed in a study of T-cell reconstitution after alpha-beta-depleted transplantation in children (dated by TCRdb to about 2016). Concerning the study at large: T-cell immune reconstitution after TCRalphabeta/CD19-depleted allogeneic hematopoietic cell transplantation in children was quantitatively tracked in the study by means of TCR repertoire profiling.

This clonotype showed up many times. Its antigen remains unidentified. No base quality values were provided; no much bigger clone lies one nucleotide off. The germline V gene supplies CDR1 LGHNA and CDR2 YSLEER. After removal of 0 bases from V and 11 bases from J, the junction retains 11 bases not matched to a gene. From the cysteine through the phenylalanine, the CDR3 covers 16 amino acids. Only the CDR3 region is kept as DNA, spanning 48 bases read in frame from base 1. The library was generated by PCR. Sequencer: Illumina HiSeq 2500. Molecular barcoding was employed in the preparation of TCR libraries, with unique molecular identifiers being used to normalize TCRbeta repertoire quantification. TCRdb itself trimmed the public reads at Q25 with fastp, ran MiXCR and retained productive beta chains. One record per CDR3 amino acid sequence lists the most common genes and DNA. The sample table shows hundreds of thousands of distinct CDR3 sequences, and roughly 10% are seen once. The ten largest clones capture 3.5% to 5% of the sample.

Sequenced material: PBMCs from the stem cell graft donor, taken from the stem cell graft. This TCR derives from a human donor who donated a stem cell graft to a child with acute myeloid leukemia. The rearranged chain carries TRBV4-3 and TRBJ1-1; 11 bases in the middle match TRBD1. This receptor has the CDR3 CASSQDVGQGVKRAFF. In nucleotide form, the sequence is TGCGCCAGCAGCCAAGACGTGGGACAGGGGGTTAAAAGGGCTTTCTTT.